Each of the 8 T cell receptor beta chains below was sequenced from the same sample in a study of a mutant IDH1 vaccine in newly diagnosed glioma. Time point noted: baseline, week 1 (first vaccination visit). Treatment of the sample: pre-vaccination baseline after standard-of-care therapy. TCRdb keeps only in-frame clones here, not all; method: immunoSEQ multiplex PCR. The data contain 15,000 to 20,000 clones, 95% of them seen just once; the ten biggest clones take up more than 3.5%. Sequencing was performed on peripheral blood mononuclear cells (PBMCs), taken from a glioma patient treated with radiotherapy, temozolomide or both. The receptor source for this set is a woman under 30 with glioma. Some clones in this sample may be carry-over from other donors' samples.

This clone is deemed large. V and J are TRBV5-4 and TRBJ1-5, with a tentative D call TRBD1 (5 bases). This CDR3 contains 16 residues. V was cut by 0 bases and J by 1 base, with 11 bases left in between. Germline V CDR1 and CDR2: SGHNT, YYREEE (reference sequence). The CDR3 bases are TGTGCCAGCAGCTTGGGAGGGCAGGGAAGCAATCAGCCCCAGCATTTT. Protein product: CASSLGGQGSNQPQHF.

The J gene is TRBJ2-2, the V gene TRBV5-6; D call uncertain. Germline V gene data show CDR1 as SGHDT and CDR2 as YYEEEE. V lost 3 bases, J lost 6 bases, and 9 bases lay in between. This CDR3 has 13 amino acids. CDR3 nucleotides: TGTGCCAGCAGCTGGCTAGTCGCCGGGGAGCTGTTTTTT. It specifies CASSWLVAGELFF.

The CDR3 bases are TGTGCCAGCAGTTTATACGCCTACGACACCTACGAGCAGTACTTC. It encodes CASSLYAYDTYEQYF. J is TRBJ2-7 and V is TRBV27, with D hard to call. The CDR3 loop spans 15 amino acids. The V end lost 1 base, the J end lost 2 bases, and 12 bases lay between the germline ends. CDR1 is MNHEY, CDR2 SMNVEV, per germline (reference sequence).

The CDR3 nucleotides are TGTGCCAGTAGTATAGAGGTGCGCACCTACAATGAGCAGTTCTTC. It codes for CASSIEVRTYNEQFF. This rearrangement joins TRBV19 to TRBJ2-1; D uncertain. V lost 0 bases and J lost 2, with 8 bases in between. Germline CDR1 and CDR2: LNHDA and SQIVND (reference sequence). CDR3 length: 15 residues.

V gene TRBV9 combines with J gene TRBJ1-1; D is undetermined. The CDR3 sequence is 15 residues long. The V gene's germline CDR1 is SGDLS and CDR2 YYNGEE. The V and J ends lost 4 bases and 4 bases respectively, with 17 bases between them. CDR3 sequence reads: CASSPIIGGGTEAFF. The CDR3 DNA is TGTGCCAGCAGCCCTATCATTGGTGGTGGCACTGAAGCTTTCTTT.

The chain is built from TRBV5-6 and TRBJ2-5, with a tentative D call TRBD1 (5 bases). CDR3 length: 13 amino acids. Trimming removed 4 bases from V and 5 bases from J, with 12 bases in between. Germline V gene data show CDR1 as SGHDT and CDR2 as YYEEEE. CDR3 bases: TGTGCCAGCAGCGGGGCCCGAAGGGAGACCCAGTACTTC. Protein product: CASSGARRETQYF.

This clone was seen only a few times. V is TRBV10-3 and J is TRBJ2-5; the match to TRBD2 covers 14 bases. The CDR3 contains 19 residues. CDR1 is ENHRY, CDR2 SYGVKD, per germline. With V trimmed by 2 bases and J by 4 bases, 12 bases remained unmatched. The CDR3 spells CAISERRMGTSGSPETQYF. CDR3 bases: TGTGCCATCAGTGAGCGAAGGATGGGGACTAGCGGGAGCCCAGAGACCCAGTACTTC.

The genes are TRBV5-4 and TRBJ2-1; 12 bases fit TRBD2. Trimming at V came to 3 bases and at J to 9 bases, leaving 4 bases not matched to a gene. The CDR3 extends over 14 amino acids. The germline V gene encodes CDR1 SGHNT and CDR2 YYREEE (reference sequence). CDR3 coding DNA: TGTGCCAGCAGCTGGACTAGCGGGGTCCCTGAGCAGTTCTTC. Its protein is CASSWTSGVPEQFF.